A single sample is the source of the 11 T cell receptor beta chains below, sequenced in a study of blood T cells in healthy people across ages. A J-beta primer mix and a sample-barcoded 5' primer were used in a second PCR of roughly 6 to 12 cycles. TCRdb re-derived calls from the 5' RACE reads in MiXCR, one entry per CDR3 protein. This repertoire shows more than 800,000 distinct CDR3 sequences, more than 25% found once; its top ten account for 17%. The material sequenced was blood. Receptors were obtained from a woman over 75 in good health.

This clonotype was seen many times. The gene calls are TRBV20-1 and TRBJ1-2, with 7 positions matching TRBD1. The CDR3 has 15 amino acids. Germline V lookup: CDR1 DFQATT, CDR2 SNEGSKA (reference sequence). The junction had 11 bases not matched to a gene; V was cut back by 5 bases and J by 2 bases. The chain's CDR3 is CSAERGTALNYGYTF. The CDR3 region has the DNA TGCAGTGCTGAGCGGGGGACAGCCCTAAACTATGGCTACACCTTC.

The chain combines TRBV3-1 with TRBJ1-5; 9 nucleotides match TRBD1. Losses at the gene ends were 4 bases for V and 7 bases for J; bases not matched to a gene: 5. The V gene's germline CDR1 is LGHDT and CDR2 YNNKEL (reference sequence). The CDR3 totals 14 residues. CDR3 sequence (DNA): TGTGCCAGCAGCCCCGGGACAGGGCAACAGCCCCAGCATTTT. Residues: CASSPGTGQQPQHF.

The chain couples TRBV11-2 to TRBJ2-4; D is perhaps TRBD2 (5 bases). The tail of the sequence fits TRBJ2-5 better, so the J call may be wrong. Germline lookup yields CDR1 SGHAT and CDR2 FQNNGV. CDR3 size: 16 residues. The CDR3 nucleotides read TGTGCCAGCAGCACTAGGGTGGGCAGGCTTGGGGAGACCCAGTACTTC. It is translated as CASSTRVGRLGETQYF.

This chain links TRBV24-1 with TRBJ2-3, with 14 bases aligning to TRBD2. CDR1 and CDR2 from the germline V gene are KGHDR and SFDVKD. With 3 bases clipped from V and 4 bases from J, the junction kept 5 bases outside the gene matches. The CDR3 is 17 amino acids. In DNA form, the CDR3 reads TGTGCCACCAGTGATCCGGGACTAGCGGGAGCGTCAGATACGCAGTATTTT. It encodes CATSDPGLAGASDTQYF.

This clonotype was seen more than once but under ten times. Just one base apart from a much larger clone, this may be a read error. V is TRBV5-5 and J is TRBJ1-2; 7 bases agree with TRBD1. This CDR3 comprises 14 residues. The germline V gene encodes CDR1 SGHKS and CDR2 YYEKEE (reference sequence). V shed 6 bases and J 6 bases; nucleotides not matched to a gene: 11. CDR3 DNA: TGTGCCAGCACAACGACTCGGCAGGGGGATGGCTACACCTTC. Protein sequence: CASTTTRQGDGYTF. Based on the CDR3 plus reference TRBV5-5 and TRBJ1-2, the full variable domain is DAGVTQSPTHLIKTRGQQVTLRCSPISGHKSVSWYQQVLGQGPQFIFQYYEKEERGRGNFPDRFSARQFPNYSSELNVNALLLGDSALYLCASTTTRQGDGYTFGSGTRLTVV.

Comment on this clonotype: Since a much larger clone is just one base distant, this may be a read error. This chain links TRBV3-1 with TRBJ2-1, with D possibly TRBD1 on 5 matching bases. CDR3 length: 16 amino acids. CDR1 is LGHDT and CDR2 is YNNKEL in the germline V gene (reference sequence). The chain's CDR3 is CAGRSGRTLTYNEQFF. In DNA, the CDR3 is TGTGCCGGCAGATCCGGCAGGACACTCACCTACAATGAGCAGTTCTTC.

In this sample, this clonotype turned up a few times. The chain carries TRBV27 and TRBJ1-1, with D unclear. The germline V gene encodes CDR1 MNHEY and CDR2 SMNVEV (reference sequence). This CDR3 is 15 amino acids long. The V and J ends lost 6 bases and 1 base respectively, with 15 bases between them. CDR3 sequence (DNA): TGTGCCAGCAGACTCCAGGCATTTCCGAACACTGAAGCTTTCTTT. Encoded protein: CASRLQAFPNTEAFF.

This clonotype was counted at least ten times. The chain employs TRBV19 and TRBJ2-3; no clear D. V was clipped by 9 bases and J by 6 bases, with 10 bases between them. This CDR3 comprises 11 residues. Germline CDR1 LNHDA, CDR2 SQIVND (reference sequence). CDR3 in DNA: TGTGCCAGCCAAGACGCTGATACGCAGTATTTT. Translation: CASQDADTQYF.

Concerning this clonotype itself: A much larger clone lies one base from this, so it may be a read error. J is TRBJ2-1 and V is TRBV7-9; tentatively, D is TRBD1 (5 bases). Looked up from germline, CDR1 is SEHNR and CDR2 is FQNEAQ (reference sequence). V was trimmed by 2 bases and J by 13 bases, leaving 21 bases between them. This CDR3 has 15 residues. CDR3 region: CASSLTRQLQETQFF. CDR3 coding DNA: TGTGCCAGCAGCTTAACCCGACAGCTACAAGAGACCCAGTTCTTC. Combining the CDR3 with reference TRBV7-9 and TRBJ2-1 gives the whole variable domain DTGVSQNPRHKITKRGQNVTFRCDPISEHNRLYWYRQTLGQGPEFLTYFQNEAQLEKSRLLSDRFSAERPKGSFSTLEIQRTEQGDSAMYLCASSLTRQLQETQFFGPGTRLTVL.

As concerns this clonotype: A much more abundant neighbour one base away suggests this may be a read error. CDR3 sequence: CASSFAGADEQFF. For the CDR3, the DNA is TGTGCCAGCAGCTTTGCAGGGGCGGACGAGCAGTTCTTC. V usage is TRBV7-9 and J usage is TRBJ2-1, with D maybe TRBD1 (6 bases). The germline CDR1 and CDR2 sequences are SEHNR and FQNEAQ (reference sequence). The CDR3 totals 13 residues. Trimming cost V 3 bases and J 10 bases, with 13 bases left between them.

This clonotype occurred many times. This chain uses TRBV6-5 with TRBJ2-1; TRBD1 agrees at 8 bases. Germline-derived CDR1 and CDR2 are MNHEY and SVGAGI. The CDR3 spans 17 residues. V lost 2 bases, J lost 6 bases, and 12 bases stayed unmatched. CDR3 nucleotides: TGTGCCAGCAGTTACGCTTCACCTGGACAGGGAAGCAATGAGCAGTTCTTC. This gives the protein CASSYASPGQGSNEQFF.